A single sample gave rise to the 23 T cell receptor beta chains below, sequenced in a study of T cells after yellow fever vaccination. One entry per CDR3 protein, called by TCRdb with MiXCR from the 5' RACE reads. The table includes approximately 250,000 distinct CDR3 sequences, around 5.2% detected once. Sequences were derived from CD4+ T cells sorted from PBMCs, sampled on the day of the yellow fever booster vaccination. These receptors came from a man between 18 and 35 years old who received the YFV17D yellow fever vaccine.

This clonotype was recorded many times. The rearrangement links TRBV9 to TRBJ2-1, with TRBD1 as a possible D gene (5 bases). Trimming stripped 5 bases from V and 4 bases from J, with 16 bases between. The CDR3 contains 15 residues. Germline V gene data show CDR1 as SGDLS and CDR2 as YYNGEE. The CDR3: CASRGVGAEYNEQFF. CDR3 nucleotides: TGTGCCAGCAGGGGTGTAGGGGCGGAATACAATGAGCAGTTCTTC.

Ten or more counts support this clonotype. As DNA, the CDR3 is TGTGCCAGCAGCTTATACGGCATGAACACTGAAGCTTTCTTT. This codes for CASSLYGMNTEAFF. The rearrangement joins TRBV7-9 to TRBJ1-1; D ambiguous. V was shortened by 2 bases and J by 0 bases, with 7 bases between the two germline ends. Germline values: CDR1 SEHNR, CDR2 FQNEAQ (reference sequence). The CDR3 has 14 amino acids. The entire variable domain, with the rest obtained from reference TRBV7-9 and TRBJ1-1, is as follows: DTGVSQNPRHKITKRGQNVTFRCDPISEHNRLYWYRQTLGQGPEFLTYFQNEAQLEKSRLLSDRFSAERPKGSFSTLEIQRTEQGDSAMYLCASSLYGMNTEAFFGQGTRLTVV.

This clonotype occurred many times. This chain uses TRBV4-3 with TRBJ1-3; the match to TRBD1 covers 8 bases. This CDR3 contains 17 residues. V lost 0 bases and J lost 0; bases outside the gene matches: 4. Per the germline V gene, CDR1 is LGHNA and CDR2 is YSLEER. CDR3 coding DNA: TGCGCCAGCAGCCAAGAGCCAGGGGGCGCCTCTGGAAACACCATATATTTT. As protein: CASSQEPGGASGNTIYF.

This clonotype has a handful of counts. V and J are TRBV7-2 and TRBJ2-7; the D gene is possibly TRBD2 (6 bases). Germline CDR1 and CDR2: SGHTA and FQGNSA. The CDR3 runs 14 residues. V shed 0 bases and J shed 2 bases, with 8 bases lying between them. The chain's CDR3 is CASSLATGAYEQYF. The CDR3 DNA reads TGTGCCAGCAGCTTAGCGACGGGGGCCTACGAGCAGTACTTC.

This sequence joins TRBV5-1 and TRBJ2-3, with 11 nucleotides matching TRBD2. Germline V CDR1 and CDR2: SGHRS, YFSETQ. V lost 4 bases and J lost 5; bases outside the gene matches: 12. The CDR3 is made up of 17 amino acids. CDR3 region: CASSVLGLAGGGDTQYF. Written as DNA, the CDR3 is TGCGCCAGCAGCGTACTTGGACTAGCGGGCGGTGGAGATACGCAGTATTTT.

This clonotype has only a few counts. The V call is TRBV18, the J call TRBJ1-2; 9 bases match TRBD1. V was clipped by 3 bases and J by 2 bases; unmatched bases: 10. The CDR3 is 17 residues long. Germline CDR1 is KGHSH and CDR2 is LQKENI. CDR3: CASSPSRPGQGNYGYTF. The CDR3 bases are TGTGCCAGCTCACCGAGCAGGCCGGGACAGGGAAACTATGGCTACACCTTC.

This clonotype was recorded many times. V gene TRBV4-1 combines with J gene TRBJ2-1; 7 nucleotides align to TRBD2. V was pared by 1 base and J by 4 bases, with 7 bases of the junction left unmatched. This CDR3 has 16 residues. The germline gives CDR1 MGHRA, CDR2 YSYEKL. CDR3 sequence reads: CASSQVRLAVYNEQFF. The CDR3 DNA follows: TGCGCCAGCAGCCAAGTTAGGCTAGCGGTTTACAATGAGCAGTTCTTC.

This clonotype has more than one count but fewer than ten. V usage is TRBV5-1 and J usage is TRBJ2-2, with a possible D match to TRBD1 (6 bases). The ends were cut back, 2 bases at V and 6 bases at J, with 14 bases in the middle. The CDR3 spans 15 residues. Germline lookup yields CDR1 SGHRS and CDR2 YFSETQ. CDR3 region: CASSFGQNEAGELFF. DNA for the CDR3: TGCGCCAGCAGCTTCGGACAGAATGAGGCCGGGGAGCTGTTTTTT.

This clonotype was seen many times. The rearrangement uses TRBV6-6 and TRBJ2-7; D is ambiguous. The CDR3 is made up of 15 amino acids. V was trimmed by 2 bases and J by 3 bases, leaving 14 bases between them. Looked up from germline, CDR1 is MNHNY and CDR2 is SVGAGI (reference sequence). CDR3 nucleotides: TGTGCCAGCAGTTACGGCAGAACCGGCGGCTACGAGCAGTACTTC. This encodes CASSYGRTGGYEQYF.

The chain employs TRBV7-2 and TRBJ1-2, with D possibly TRBD1 on 5 matching bases. Trimming removed 2 bases from V and 6 bases from J, with 13 bases in between. CDR3 length: 14 amino acids. Germline V lookup: CDR1 SGHTA, CDR2 FQGNSA. The CDR3 DNA reads TGTGCCAGCAGCTTAAGACAGCCTTGGGATGGCTACACCTTC. Translating gives CASSLRQPWDGYTF.

This chain links TRBV4-1 with TRBJ1-3; D is unresolved. Trimming stripped 2 bases from V and 3 bases from J, with 11 bases between. CDR1 MGHRA and CDR2 YSYEKL come from the germline V gene. The CDR3 is 15 amino acids. The CDR3 DNA reads as TGCGCCAGCAGCCAACTTGGTGCACGTGGAAACACCATATATTTT. It specifies CASSQLGARGNTIYF.

J is TRBJ2-7 and V is TRBV10-1; D unresolved. Trimming took 7 bases from V and 5 from J, leaving 15 bases between them. CDR1 WNHNN and CDR2 SYGVQD come from the germline V gene (reference sequence). The CDR3 has 13 amino acids. The CDR3 sequence: CASNPGLGHEQYF. The CDR3 DNA reads as TGCGCCAGCAACCCAGGCCTCGGACACGAGCAGTACTTC.

This clonotype has more than one count but fewer than ten. The chain couples TRBV5-1 to TRBJ2-2; D gene ambiguous. This CDR3 has 13 amino acids. CDR1 and CDR2 from the germline V gene are SGHRS and YFSETQ. V dropped 4 bases and J dropped 4 bases, with 8 bases sitting between them. Here the CDR3 DNA reads TGCGCCAGCAGCGTAGATTCCACCGGGGAGCTGTTTTTT. It specifies CASSVDSTGELFF.

V usage is TRBV29-1 and J usage is TRBJ1-2; 10 nucleotides line up with TRBD1. V lost 6 bases to trimming and J lost 8 bases; unmatched junction nucleotides: 12. The CDR3 runs to 14 residues. CDR1 and CDR2 (germline): SQVTM, ANQGSEA. CDR3 sequence (DNA): TGCAGCGTCGAGGGGGGACAGGGGAGGGCCGGCTACACCTTC. This encodes CSVEGGQGRAGYTF.

The sample holds a few counts of this clonotype. The V and J genes are TRBV4-1 and TRBJ1-1; tentative D call: TRBD1 (6 bases). Looked up from germline, CDR1 is MGHRA and CDR2 is YSYEKL. The CDR3 sequence is 14 residues long. The V end was cut by 0 bases, the J end by 12 bases, with 17 bases between. Here the CDR3 DNA reads TGCGCCAGCAGCCAAGATTGGCCAGGGGAGAAGTCTTTCTTT. Translating gives CASSQDWPGEKSFF.

The rearrangement links TRBV5-6 to TRBJ2-2, with D uncertain. V was shortened by 6 bases and J by 1 base, with 16 bases between the two germline ends. From germline, CDR1 is SGHDT and CDR2 YYEEEE. There are 16 residues in the CDR3. In nucleotides, the CDR3 is TGTGCCAGCACGACCAGAGTGCGGCAGAACACCGGGGAGCTGTTTTTT. Protein: CASTTRVRQNTGELFF.

This clonotype was counted many times. The chain combines TRBV7-3 with TRBJ2-2; possible D gene TRBD1, 6 bases. The CDR3 extends over 17 amino acids. Looked up from germline, CDR1 is SGHTA and CDR2 is FQGTGA. Trimming stripped 2 bases from V and 6 bases from J, with 19 bases between. Written as DNA, the CDR3 is TGTGCCAGCAGCTTATACCCTCAGGGGCGAAATCCCGGGGAGCTGTTTTTT. Amino acid sequence: CASSLYPQGRNPGELFF.

The sample holds a few counts of this clonotype. The J gene is TRBJ2-7, the V gene TRBV28, with 9 bases matching TRBD1. CDR1 and CDR2 (germline): MDHEN, SYDVKM. The V and J ends lost 2 bases and 6 bases, in that order; junction bases with no gene match: 5. CDR3 length equals 14 residues. CDR3 coding DNA: TGTGCCAGCAGTTTACCGACAGGGGGAGGCGAGCAGTACTTC. Its protein product is CASSLPTGGGEQYF.

As regards this clonotype: Possible read error: a much larger clone is one base away. The CDR3 coding sequence is TGTGCCAGCAGCTTACAATGGGCCGGGGAGCTGTTTTTT. It encodes CASSLQWAGELFF. The chain is built from TRBV11-3 and TRBJ2-2; D remains ambiguous. Germline V CDR1 and CDR2: SGHNT, YENEEA. The CDR3 totals 13 residues. The V and J ends lost 2 bases and 6 bases respectively, with 7 bases between them.

In this sample, this clonotype turned up many times. This CDR3 is CASAPGGGIYEQYF. The CDR3 nucleotides read TGTGCCAGCGCTCCGGGCGGGGGTATTTACGAGCAGTACTTC. This chain joins TRBV6-5 and TRBJ2-7; 7 nucleotides match TRBD2. CDR1 and CDR2 (germline): MNHEY, SVGAGI. J gave up 4 bases and V 8 bases, and 11 bases lay outside the gene matches. The CDR3 totals 14 residues.

This clonotype was counted ten times or more. The CDR3 DNA reads TGCAGTGGGGTCGGGCAGACTGAAGCTTTCTTT. Amino acid sequence: CSGVGQTEAFF. The V and J genes are TRBV20-1 and TRBJ1-1; D uncertain. Trimming took off 7 bases at V and 5 bases at J, with 11 bases between the two ends. The CDR3 loop spans 11 amino acids. Germline assignment: CDR1 DFQATT and CDR2 SNEGSKA (reference sequence).

Remarks on this clonotype: At one boundary the junction diverges from the germline segment, which might be a read error. This chain connects TRBV5-1 to TRBJ1-6; 8 bases align to TRBD1. Germline V gene sequence: CDR1 SGHRS, CDR2 YFSETQ. This CDR3 is 15 amino acids long. Written as DNA, the CDR3 is TGCGCCAGGAGCTACCGGACAGGGCAGGGTTCACCCCTCCACTTT. Protein sequence: CARSYRTGQGSPLHF.

This clonotype was observed at least ten times. The rearrangement links TRBV18 to TRBJ2-7; no firm D call. Per the germline V gene, CDR1 is KGHSH and CDR2 is LQKENI. V lost 2 bases and J lost 5, with 10 bases in between. This CDR3 has 13 residues. CDR3 in amino acids: CASSPGHTNEQYF. The CDR3 DNA is TGTGCCAGCTCACCAGGTCATACTAACGAGCAGTACTTC. Looking up the rest from reference TRBV18 and TRBJ2-7 gives the full variable domain: NAGVMQNPRHLVRRRGQEARLRCSPMKGHSHVYWYRQLPEEGLKFMVYLQKENIIDESGMPKERFSAEFPKEGPSILRIQQVVRGDSAAYFCASSPGHTNEQYFGPGTRLTVT.